Shown below are 27 T cell receptor beta chains from a single sample sequenced in a study of CD8 T cells in ankylosing spondylitis. What these receptors recognize is not known. Study findings and constraints: Characteristic, it appeared, of ankylosing spondylitis blood was a TCR beta motif of eight or nine highly homologous variants.

TCRdb itself ran the 5' RACE reads through MiXCR, one entry per CDR3 protein. The profile shows more than 500,000 distinct CDR3 sequences, roughly 5.2% of them singletons. Sequenced material: blood, either unsorted or a sorted T cell fraction (not recorded which). Receptors were obtained from a male donor with ankylosing spondylitis.

In its sample, this clonotype was seen many times. This chain links TRBV7-8 with TRBJ1-4, with D possibly being TRBD1 (5 bases). CDR3 length equals 16 residues. With 4 bases removed from V and 0 bases from J, the gap between germline ends came to 12 bases. Germline CDR1 reads SGHVS; CDR2 reads FQNEAQ. The CDR3 bases are TGTGCCAGCAGCTCCTGGGGGGTTGCAACTAATGAAAAACTGTTTTTT. It yields the protein CASSSWGVATNEKLFF.

This clonotype came up many times. V is TRBV11-2 and J is TRBJ2-7; TRBD1 agrees at 7 bases. The junction had 1 base not matched to a gene; V was cut back by 2 bases and J by 6 bases. The CDR3 extends over 12 amino acids. Germline CDR1 and CDR2: SGHAT and FQNNGV. CDR3 in DNA: TGTGCCAGCAGCTTAAACAGGGGCGAGCAGTACTTC. Protein sequence: CASSLNRGEQYF.

This clonotype was seen ten or more times. This chain uses TRBV6-5 with TRBJ1-4; 7 bases line up with TRBD1. Germline assignment: CDR1 MNHEY and CDR2 SVGAGI. The junction had 7 bases not matched to a gene; V was cut back by 6 bases and J by 0 bases. This CDR3 has 16 residues. The CDR3 here is CASRIGTGATNEKLFF. The DNA of the CDR3 is TGTGCCAGCAGGATAGGCACAGGGGCAACTAATGAAAAACTGTTTTTT.

The table lists this clonotype with many counts. This rearrangement joins TRBV6-5 to TRBJ2-1, with no clear D. Germline V gene lookup returns CDR1 MNHEY and CDR2 SVGAGI. This CDR3 spans 14 amino acids. V was shortened by 1 base and J by 6 bases, with 10 bases between the two germline ends. In DNA form, the CDR3 reads TGTGCCAGCAGTTACTTATTTAGGCGCAATGAGCAGTTCTTC. This encodes CASSYLFRRNEQFF.

Many counts were recorded for this clonotype. The chain recombines TRBV29-1 with TRBJ2-3, with D perhaps TRBD2 (6 bases). This CDR3 is built from 13 residues. The germline CDR1 and CDR2 sequences are SQVTM and ANQGSEA. V was cut by 3 bases and J by 1 base, with 8 bases left in between. The CDR3 loop reads CSVDERGTDTQYF. The CDR3 DNA sequence: TGCAGCGTTGATGAGCGGGGCACAGATACGCAGTATTTT.

This clonotype was detected ten times or more. This chain links TRBV5-1 with TRBJ1-2; D gene uncertain. CDR1 SGHRS and CDR2 YFSETQ come from the germline V gene. V was trimmed by 0 bases and J by 4 bases, leaving 10 bases between them. This CDR3 region has 14 residues. The CDR3 sequence is CASSLEGFSYGYTF. The CDR3 DNA sequence: TGCGCCAGCAGCTTGGAAGGCTTTTCCTATGGCTACACCTTC.

This clonotype was recorded a few times. CDR3 bases: TGTGCCAGCAGCGTAGAGTTTGGGGCCAACGTCCTGACTTTC. The encoded protein is CASSVEFGANVLTF. The chain joins TRBV9 to TRBJ2-6; D remains ambiguous. With 0 bases removed from V and 3 bases from J, the gap between germline ends came to 4 bases. CDR1 SGDLS and CDR2 YYNGEE come from the germline V gene. The CDR3 loop spans 14 amino acids.

This clonotype has ten or more counts. This CDR3 is CASSQEGEAIEQYF. CDR3 coding DNA: TGTGCCAGCAGCCAAGAGGGCGAGGCTATCGAGCAGTACTTC. This chain uses TRBV3-1 with TRBJ2-7; D remains unclear. Germline V gene sequence: CDR1 LGHDT, CDR2 YNNKEL (reference sequence). V was trimmed by 0 bases and J by 6 bases, leaving 12 bases between them. The CDR3 spans 14 residues.

This clonotype was observed many times. This chain joins TRBV5-1 and TRBJ1-1; D might be TRBD1 (5 bases). Germline CDR1 reads SGHRS; CDR2 reads YFSETQ. The CDR3 covers 14 residues. Trimming left V 7 bases short and J 1 base short, with 14 bases between. CDR3 loop: CASRGVGGNTEAFF. CDR3 coding DNA: TGCGCCAGCCGGGGCGTGGGCGGGAACACTGAAGCTTTCTTT.

This clonotype came up many times. V usage is TRBV5-1 and J usage is TRBJ1-5; no clear D gene. Looked up from germline, CDR1 is SGHRS and CDR2 is YFSETQ. Between the trimmed V and J ends, which lost 2 bases and 5 bases, there was a span of 11 bases. This CDR3 is 14 amino acids long. The CDR3 reads CASSLEGNYQPQHF. The CDR3 DNA sequence: TGCGCCAGCAGCTTAGAAGGGAATTATCAGCCCCAGCATTTT.

This clonotype came up many times. The rearrangement uses TRBV20-1 and TRBJ1-5; D is possibly TRBD1 (5 bases). The CDR3 consists of 13 residues. Germline values: CDR1 DFQATT, CDR2 SNEGSKA (reference sequence). V gave up 3 bases and J gave up 3 bases, with 9 bases separating them. CDR3 amino acids: CSASIQVNQPQHF. DNA of the CDR3: TGCAGTGCTAGTATACAGGTCAATCAGCCCCAGCATTTT.

This clonotype was counted at least ten times. The V gene is TRBV5-1, the J gene TRBJ2-7, with D maybe TRBD2 (6 bases). From germline, CDR1 is SGHRS and CDR2 YFSETQ. The CDR3 covers 13 residues. Trimming removed 7 bases from V and 1 base from J, with 12 bases in between. The CDR3 DNA reads as TGCGCCAGCGCGGGACGCGCGTCCTACGAGCAGTACTTC. Its protein is CASAGRASYEQYF.

The rearrangement joins TRBV9 to TRBJ2-7, with TRBD1 identical over 8 bases. The V gene's germline CDR1 is SGDLS and CDR2 YYNGEE. V shed 4 bases, J shed 1 base, and the junction held 7 bases outside the gene matches. The CDR3 covers 15 residues. CDR3 nucleotides: TGTGCCAGCAGCTTTCGGACAGGGCAGTCCTACGAGCAGTACTTC. Its protein is CASSFRTGQSYEQYF.

This clonotype was counted at least ten times. The rearrangement links TRBV27 to TRBJ2-1, with a possible D match to TRBD2 (5 bases). V was trimmed by 9 bases and J by 8 bases, leaving 8 bases between them. CDR3 size: 10 residues. Looked up from germline, CDR1 is MNHEY and CDR2 is SMNVEV (reference sequence). The CDR3 loop reads CASGLYEQFF. Written as DNA, the CDR3 is TGTGCCAGTGGACTTTATGAGCAGTTCTTC.

This clonotype was observed at least ten times. The chain uses TRBV28 and TRBJ2-2; D may be TRBD2 (5 bases). Trimming shortened V by 6 bases and J by 2 bases, and 13 bases separated the two germline ends. The germline CDR1 and CDR2 sequences are MDHEN and SYDVKM. This CDR3 is 15 amino acids long. The CDR3 coding sequence is TGTGCCAGCAGCCCGTTTAGCGTTAACACCGGGGAGCTGTTTTTT. Amino acids: CASSPFSVNTGELFF.

This clonotype was seen many times. The chain carries TRBV11-2 and TRBJ2-7; D is perhaps TRBD1 or TRBD2 (6 bases each). Between the trimmed V and J ends, which lost 1 base and 3 bases, there was a span of 13 bases. This CDR3 contains 15 residues. The germline V gene encodes CDR1 SGHAT and CDR2 FQNNGV. CDR3 loop: CASSLGSQGLYEQYF. For the CDR3, the DNA is TGTGCCAGCAGCTTAGGTTCACAGGGACTCTACGAGCAGTACTTC. The full variable domain, with the rest looked up from reference TRBV11-2 and TRBJ2-7, is EAGVAQSPRYKIIEKRQSVAFWCNPISGHATLYWYQQILGQGPKLLIQFQNNGVVDDSQLPKDRFSAERLKGVDSTLKIQPAKLEDSAVYLCASSLGSQGLYEQYFGPGTRLTVT.

This clonotype occurred many times. The genes are TRBV4-1 and TRBJ2-2; perhaps TRBD2 as D (6 bases). Per the germline V gene, CDR1 is MGHRA and CDR2 is YSYEKL. The CDR3 is made up of 16 amino acids. V gave up 3 bases and J gave up 0 bases, with 11 bases separating them. The CDR3 coding sequence is TGCGCCAGCAGCCATATAGCGGAATCGAACACCGGGGAGCTGTTTTTT. Protein product: CASSHIAESNTGELFF.

This clonotype has at least ten counts. The V call is TRBV3-1, the J call TRBJ2-7, with a weak D call TRBD1 (6 bases). V lost 2 bases to trimming and J lost 5 bases, with 13 bases between them. Germline values: CDR1 LGHDT, CDR2 YNNKEL (reference sequence). The CDR3 contains 14 residues. CDR3 loop: CASSQWEQGDEQYF. Written as DNA, the CDR3 is TGTGCCAGCAGCCAATGGGAACAGGGCGACGAGCAGTACTTC.

This clonotype was detected ten times or more. The chain couples TRBV7-2 to TRBJ2-5, with 8 bases that match TRBD1. The CDR3 is made up of 14 amino acids. V gave up 2 bases and J gave up 1 base; unmatched junction bases: 0. Germline V gene lookup returns CDR1 SGHTA and CDR2 FQGNSA. CDR3: CASSLQGAQETQYF. The DNA for the CDR3 is TGTGCCAGCAGCTTACAGGGGGCCCAAGAGACCCAGTACTTC.

In this sample, this clonotype turned up many times. The rearrangement joins TRBV6-1 to TRBJ1-1; D uncertain. Germline-derived CDR1 and CDR2 are MNHNS and SASEGT. The CDR3 is 13 amino acids. Trimming took 4 bases from V and 1 from J, leaving 7 bases between them. CDR3 DNA sequence: TGTGCCAGCAGTGCCCAGAAGAACACTGAAGCTTTCTTT. This translates into CASSAQKNTEAFF.

This clonotype was recorded many times. The chain couples TRBV28 to TRBJ2-5; no reliable D call. Germline V gene sequence: CDR1 MDHEN, CDR2 SYDVKM. V was cut by 4 bases and J by 4 bases, with 16 bases left in between. The CDR3 loop spans 15 amino acids. The CDR3 loop is CASSSWTENGETQYF. The CDR3, as DNA: TGTGCCAGCAGTTCTTGGACGGAGAATGGAGAGACCCAGTACTTC.

This clonotype was counted many times. This chain uses TRBV29-1 with TRBJ2-1; unclear D gene. CDR1 and CDR2 (germline): SQVTM, ANQGSEA. Trimming took off 4 bases at V and 5 bases at J, with 12 bases between the two ends. The CDR3 has 13 residues. The CDR3 nucleotides are TGCAGCGTTGCCCCGCCCACACACAATGAGCAGTTCTTC. Protein: CSVAPPTHNEQFF.

This clonotype was counted many times. The rearrangement uses TRBV20-1 and TRBJ2-7, with 9 bases lining up with TRBD2. From germline, CDR1 is DFQATT and CDR2 SNEGSKA (reference sequence). V shed 2 bases, J shed 5 bases, and the junction held 7 bases outside the gene matches. This CDR3 has 14 residues. The CDR3: CSARPLAGMNEQYF. CDR3 in DNA: TGCAGTGCTAGACCGCTAGCGGGAATGAACGAGCAGTACTTC.

This clonotype was counted ten times or more. The chain uses TRBV12-3 or TRBV12-4 and TRBJ2-7; D is perhaps TRBD2 (5 bases). The CDR3 loop spans 14 amino acids. Trimming cost V 4 bases and J 3 bases, with 13 bases left between them. Written as DNA, the CDR3 is TGTGCCAGCAGTTCCCGTGGCGGAGGCTACGAGCAGTACTTC. This sequence encodes CASSSRGGGYEQYF.

This clonotype was seen ten or more times. The gene calls are TRBV4-3 and TRBJ1-2; D perhaps matches TRBD1 (6 bases). V lost 1 base to trimming and J lost 2 bases, with 14 bases between them. The germline gives CDR1 LGHNA, CDR2 YSLEER. The length of the CDR3 is 16 residues. CDR3 in amino acids: CASSQGVRTANYGYTF. In DNA form, the CDR3 reads TGCGCCAGCAGCCAAGGTGTGAGGACAGCAAACTATGGCTACACCTTC.

This chain joins TRBV15 and TRBJ1-5; 7 bases are shared with TRBD1. J gave up 2 bases and V 1 base, and 8 bases lay outside the gene matches. The germline CDR1 and CDR2 sequences are LNHNV and YYDKDF (reference sequence). This CDR3 comprises 17 residues. In DNA form, the CDR3 reads TGTGCCACCAGCAGAGGAGCCCGTCAGGGGGGCAATCAGCCCCAGCATTTT. It encodes CATSRGARQGGNQPQHF.

This clonotype was counted many times. This chain links TRBV20-1 with TRBJ2-1; 12 bases match TRBD2. Germline CDR1 DFQATT, CDR2 SNEGSKA (reference sequence). CDR3 length: 14 residues. V trimming: 6 bases; J trimming: 7 bases; junction bases outside the gene matches: 7. CDR3 coding DNA: TGCAGTGCCCACGGACTAGCGGGATATAATGAGCAGTTCTTC. Translation gives CSAHGLAGYNEQFF.